Shown below are 11 T cell receptor beta chains from a single sample sequenced in a study of PD-L1 blockade in urothelial cancer. Time point here: pretreatment peripheral blood. Sequencing was performed with immunoSEQ multiplex PCR; in TCRdb, only in-frame clones are kept and a portion is missing. The sample yields around 92,000 clones, about 89% seen once. This specimen was PBMCs, taken around atezolizumab (anti-PD-L1) treatment. The receptors were sampled from an elderly woman with urothelial cancer.

The chain joins TRBV18 to TRBJ2-5; the D is unclear. The CDR3 covers 13 residues. CDR1 is KGHSH, CDR2 LQKENI, per germline. V dropped 1 base and J dropped 5 bases, with 8 bases sitting between them. The CDR3 spells CASSPQTPETQYF. CDR3 coding DNA: TGTGCCAGCTCACCACAGACTCCCGAGACCCAGTACTTC.

The J gene is TRBJ1-2, the V gene TRBV5-1, with D tentatively TRBD1 (5 bases). The CDR3 runs to 13 residues. V lost 0 bases and J lost 8, with 11 bases in between. Germline loops: CDR1 SGHRS, CDR2 YFSETQ. Written as DNA, the CDR3 is TGCGCCAGCAGCTTGGCCGGGGGAGGGGGCTACACCTTC. It is translated as CASSLAGGGGYTF. The full variable domain, in which reference TRBV5-1 and TRBJ1-2 provide the parts outside the CDR3, is KAGVTQTPRYLIKTRGQQVTLSCSPISGHRSVSWYQQTPGQGLQFLFEYFSETQRNKGNFPGRFSGRQFSNSRSEMNVSTLELGDSALYLCASSLAGGGGYTFGSGTRLTVV.

The chain employs TRBV7-8 and TRBJ1-2; 8 bases are shared with TRBD1. The junction had 10 bases not matched to a gene; V was cut back by 3 bases and J by 4 bases. Per the germline V gene, CDR1 is SGHVS and CDR2 is FQNEAQ. The CDR3 sequence is 16 residues long. The CDR3 here is CASSLESLGQGYGYTF. The CDR3 nucleotides are TGTGCCAGCAGCTTGGAAAGCCTAGGACAGGGCTATGGCTACACCTTC. Drawing the rest from reference TRBV7-8 and TRBJ1-2, the complete variable domain is GAGVSQSPRYKVAKRGQDVALRCDPISGHVSLFWYQQALGQGPEFLTYFQNEAQLDKSGLPSDRFFAERPEGSVSTLKIQRTQQEDSAVYLCASSLESLGQGYGYTFGSGTRLTVV.

The gene calls are TRBV2 and TRBJ2-7; 8 bases map to TRBD1. The CDR3 has 14 amino acids. CDR1 and CDR2 from the germline V gene are SNHLY and FYNNEI. The V segment lost 10 bases and the J segment 6 bases; nucleotides outside the gene matches: 14. The CDR3 DNA is TGTGCCATCACCCGGGGCAGGGGGCAACCCGAGCAGTACTTC. It translates to CAITRGRGQPEQYF.

The chain employs TRBV28 and TRBJ2-7; possibly TRBD1 for D (5 bases). Germline V gene sequence: CDR1 MDHEN, CDR2 SYDVKM. The CDR3 is 13 residues long. The V end was cut by 5 bases, the J end by 0 bases, with 8 bases between. CDR3 DNA sequence: TGTGCCAGCAGTATCGACAGCTCCTACGAGCAGTACTTC. Translating gives CASSIDSSYEQYF.

V gene TRBV7-9 combines with J gene TRBJ2-3; D gene uncertain. The CDR3 extends over 14 amino acids. Germline assignment: CDR1 SEHNR and CDR2 FQNEAQ (reference sequence). The V gene lost 2 bases and the J gene lost 0 bases, with 6 bases spanning the gap. The CDR3 is CASSLSVSTDTQYF. The CDR3 bases are TGTGCCAGCAGCTTATCGGTTAGCACAGATACGCAGTATTTT.

J is TRBJ2-1 and V is TRBV7-3, with TRBD1 as a possible D gene (6 bases). The germline V gene has CDR1 SGHTA and CDR2 FQGTGA. The CDR3 has 12 amino acids. The V gene lost 5 bases and the J gene lost 9 bases, with 11 bases spanning the gap. As DNA, the CDR3 is TGTGCCAGCAGCAGGGGGACCGGTGAGCAGTTCTTC. It is translated as CASSRGTGEQFF.

The chain uses TRBV9 and TRBJ2-7, with a weak D call TRBD1 (6 bases). Germline lookup yields CDR1 SGDLS and CDR2 YYNGEE. Deletions cut 7 bases from V and 2 bases from J, with 16 bases between. This CDR3 has 14 amino acids. The CDR3 spells CASPGTRKAYEQYF. In DNA, the CDR3 is TGTGCCAGCCCGGGGACAAGAAAAGCCTACGAGCAGTACTTC.

The V and J genes are TRBV27 and TRBJ2-7; 11 nucleotides agree with TRBD2. The CDR3 has 15 residues. Germline V gives CDR1 MNHEY, CDR2 SMNVEV (reference sequence). The J segment lost 3 bases and the V segment lost 5 bases, leaving 6 bases of the junction unmatched. The CDR3 nucleotides read TGTGCCAGCAGTCCGCGACTAGCGGGAATCTACGAGCAGTACTTC. Encoded protein: CASSPRLAGIYEQYF.

CDR3 region: CASSITGQGAYEQYF. DNA of the CDR3: TGTGCCAGCAGCATTACGGGACAGGGGGCGTACGAGCAGTACTTC. The chain carries TRBV7-3 and TRBJ2-7; 12 bases line up with TRBD1. The CDR3 consists of 15 residues. Germline lookup yields CDR1 SGHTA and CDR2 FQGTGA. V shed 5 bases, J shed 4 bases, and the junction held 6 bases outside the gene matches.

The sample holds a few counts of this clone. The J gene is TRBJ2-1, the V gene TRBV2; 10 bases match TRBD1. Germline CDR1 SNHLY, CDR2 FYNNEI. The CDR3 length is 12 residues. Unmatched junction bases numbered 1, after V lost 8 bases and J lost 6 bases. CDR3 sequence (DNA): TGTGCCAGCTGGGACAGGGGCAATGAGCAGTTCTTC. Its protein product is CASWDRGNEQFF.